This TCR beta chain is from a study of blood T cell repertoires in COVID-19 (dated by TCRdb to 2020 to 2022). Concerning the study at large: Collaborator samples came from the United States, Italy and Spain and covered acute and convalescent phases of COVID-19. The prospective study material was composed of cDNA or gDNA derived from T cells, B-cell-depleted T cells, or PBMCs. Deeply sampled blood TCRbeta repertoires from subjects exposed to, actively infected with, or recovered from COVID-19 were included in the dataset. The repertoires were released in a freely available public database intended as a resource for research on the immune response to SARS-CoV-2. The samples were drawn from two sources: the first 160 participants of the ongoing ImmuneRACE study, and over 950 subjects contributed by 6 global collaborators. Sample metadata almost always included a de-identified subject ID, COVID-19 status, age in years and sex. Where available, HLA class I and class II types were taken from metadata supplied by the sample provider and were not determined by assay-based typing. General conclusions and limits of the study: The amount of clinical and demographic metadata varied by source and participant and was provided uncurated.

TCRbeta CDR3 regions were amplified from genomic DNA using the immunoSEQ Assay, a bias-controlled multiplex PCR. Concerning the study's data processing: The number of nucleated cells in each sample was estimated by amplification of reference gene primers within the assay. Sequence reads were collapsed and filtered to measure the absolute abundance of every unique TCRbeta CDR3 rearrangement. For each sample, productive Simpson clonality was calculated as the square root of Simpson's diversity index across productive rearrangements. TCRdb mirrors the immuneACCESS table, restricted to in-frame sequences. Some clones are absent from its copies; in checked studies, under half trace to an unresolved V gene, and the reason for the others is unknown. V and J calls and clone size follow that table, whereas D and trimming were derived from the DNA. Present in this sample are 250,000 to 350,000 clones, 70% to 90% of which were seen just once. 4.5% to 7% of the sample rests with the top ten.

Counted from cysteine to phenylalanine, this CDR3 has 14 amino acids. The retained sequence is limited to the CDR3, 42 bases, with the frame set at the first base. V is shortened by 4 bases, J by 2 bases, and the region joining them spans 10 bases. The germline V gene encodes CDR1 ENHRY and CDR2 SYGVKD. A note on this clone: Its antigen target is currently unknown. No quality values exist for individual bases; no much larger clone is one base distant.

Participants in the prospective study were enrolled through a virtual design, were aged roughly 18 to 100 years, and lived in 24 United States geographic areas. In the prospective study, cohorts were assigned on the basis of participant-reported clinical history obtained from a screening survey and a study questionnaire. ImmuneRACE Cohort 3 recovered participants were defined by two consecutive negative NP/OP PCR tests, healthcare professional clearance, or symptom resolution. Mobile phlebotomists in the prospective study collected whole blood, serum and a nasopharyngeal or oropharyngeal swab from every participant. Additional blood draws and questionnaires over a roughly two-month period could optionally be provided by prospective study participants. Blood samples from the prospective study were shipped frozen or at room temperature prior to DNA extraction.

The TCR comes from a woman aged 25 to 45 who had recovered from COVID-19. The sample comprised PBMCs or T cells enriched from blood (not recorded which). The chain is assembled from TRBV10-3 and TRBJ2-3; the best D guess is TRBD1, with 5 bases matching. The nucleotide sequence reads TGTGCCATCAGTGTGGGGCAGGCCACAGATACGCAGTATTTT. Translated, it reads CAISVGQATDTQYF.